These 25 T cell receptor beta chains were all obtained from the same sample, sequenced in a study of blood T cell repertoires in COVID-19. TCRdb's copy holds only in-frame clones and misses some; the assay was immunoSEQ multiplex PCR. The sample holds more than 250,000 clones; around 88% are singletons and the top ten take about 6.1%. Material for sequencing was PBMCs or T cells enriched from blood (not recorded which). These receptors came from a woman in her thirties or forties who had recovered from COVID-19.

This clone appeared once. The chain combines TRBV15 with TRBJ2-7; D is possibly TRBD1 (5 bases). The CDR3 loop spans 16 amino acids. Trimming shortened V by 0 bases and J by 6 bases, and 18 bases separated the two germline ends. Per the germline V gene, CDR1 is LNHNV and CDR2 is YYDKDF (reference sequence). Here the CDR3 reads CATSRDRVMGSGEQYF. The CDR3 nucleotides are TGTGCCACCAGCAGAGACAGGGTAATGGGGTCCGGCGAGCAGTACTTC.

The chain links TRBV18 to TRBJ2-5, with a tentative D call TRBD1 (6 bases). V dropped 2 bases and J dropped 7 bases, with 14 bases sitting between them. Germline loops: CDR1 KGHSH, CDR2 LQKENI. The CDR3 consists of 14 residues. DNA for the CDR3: TGTGCCAGCTCACCAACAGGGAATGAAGCGACCCAGTACTTC. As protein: CASSPTGNEATQYF. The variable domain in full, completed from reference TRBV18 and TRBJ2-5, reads NAGVMQNPRHLVRRRGQEARLRCSPMKGHSHVYWYRQLPEEGLKFMVYLQKENIIDESGMPKERFSAEFPKEGPSILRIQQVVRGDSAAYFCASSPTGNEATQYFGPGTRLLVL.

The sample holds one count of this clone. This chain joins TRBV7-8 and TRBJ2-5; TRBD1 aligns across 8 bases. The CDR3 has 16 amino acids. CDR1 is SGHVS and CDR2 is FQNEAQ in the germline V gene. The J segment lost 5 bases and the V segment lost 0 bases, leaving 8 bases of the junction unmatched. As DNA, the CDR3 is TGTGCCAGCAGCTTAGCCTCGACAGGGGTAACGGAGACCCAGTACTTC. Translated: CASSLASTGVTETQYF.

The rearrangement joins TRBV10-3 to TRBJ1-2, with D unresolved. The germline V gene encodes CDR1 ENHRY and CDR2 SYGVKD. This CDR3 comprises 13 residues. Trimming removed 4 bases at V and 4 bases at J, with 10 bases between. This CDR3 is CAISAGSSYGYTF. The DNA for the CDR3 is TGTGCCATCAGTGCCGGGAGCTCCTATGGCTACACCTTC.

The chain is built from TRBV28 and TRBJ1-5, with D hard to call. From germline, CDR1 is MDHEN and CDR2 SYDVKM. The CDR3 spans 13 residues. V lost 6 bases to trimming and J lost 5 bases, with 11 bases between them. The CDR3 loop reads CASSSNGYQPQHF. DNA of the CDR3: TGTGCCAGCAGCTCAAACGGTTATCAGCCCCAGCATTTT.

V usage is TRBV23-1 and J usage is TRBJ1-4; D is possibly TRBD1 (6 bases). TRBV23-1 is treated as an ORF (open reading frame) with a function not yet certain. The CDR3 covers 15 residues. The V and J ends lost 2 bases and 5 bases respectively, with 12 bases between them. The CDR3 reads CASSQRTALNEKLFF. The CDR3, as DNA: TGCGCCAGCAGTCAAAGGACAGCCCTAAATGAAAAACTGTTTTTT.

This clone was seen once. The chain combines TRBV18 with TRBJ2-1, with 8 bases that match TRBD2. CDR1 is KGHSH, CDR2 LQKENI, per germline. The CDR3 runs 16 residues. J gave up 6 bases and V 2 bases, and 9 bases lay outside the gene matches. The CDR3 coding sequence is TGTGCCAGCTCACCATGGGCAGCGGGAGTGGGCAATGAGCAGTTCTTC. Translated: CASSPWAAGVGNEQFF.

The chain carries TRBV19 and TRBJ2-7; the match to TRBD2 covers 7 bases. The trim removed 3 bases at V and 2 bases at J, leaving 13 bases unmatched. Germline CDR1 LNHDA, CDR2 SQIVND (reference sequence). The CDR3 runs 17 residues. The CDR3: CASSIVGLPGGAYEQYF. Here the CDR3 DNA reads TGTGCCAGTAGTATTGTGGGCCTTCCGGGAGGCGCCTACGAGCAGTACTTC.

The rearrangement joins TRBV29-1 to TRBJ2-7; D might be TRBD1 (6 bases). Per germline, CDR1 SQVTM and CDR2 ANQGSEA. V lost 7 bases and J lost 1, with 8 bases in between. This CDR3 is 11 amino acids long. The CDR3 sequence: CSAGQSYEQYF. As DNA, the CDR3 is TGCAGCGCCGGACAGTCCTACGAGCAGTACTTC.

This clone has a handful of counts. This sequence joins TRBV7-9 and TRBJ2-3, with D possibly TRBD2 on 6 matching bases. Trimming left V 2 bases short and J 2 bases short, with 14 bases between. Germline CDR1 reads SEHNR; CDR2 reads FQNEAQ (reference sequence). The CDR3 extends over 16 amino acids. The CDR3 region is CASSLSRDFLTDTQYF. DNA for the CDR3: TGTGCCAGCAGCTTATCCCGGGACTTCCTCACAGATACGCAGTATTTT.

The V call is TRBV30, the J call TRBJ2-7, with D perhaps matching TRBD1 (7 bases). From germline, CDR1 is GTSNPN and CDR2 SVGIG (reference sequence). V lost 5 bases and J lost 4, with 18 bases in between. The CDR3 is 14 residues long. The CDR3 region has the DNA TGTGCCTGGGCCAGCCCAGGGGGGATATACGAGCAGTACTTC. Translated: CAWASPGGIYEQYF.

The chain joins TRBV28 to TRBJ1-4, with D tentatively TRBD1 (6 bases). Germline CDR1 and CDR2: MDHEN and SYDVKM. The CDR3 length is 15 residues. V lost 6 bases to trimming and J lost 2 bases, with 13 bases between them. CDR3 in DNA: TGTGCCAGCAGATCCCAGGGGTCGACTAATGAAAAACTGTTTTTT. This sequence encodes CASRSQGSTNEKLFF.

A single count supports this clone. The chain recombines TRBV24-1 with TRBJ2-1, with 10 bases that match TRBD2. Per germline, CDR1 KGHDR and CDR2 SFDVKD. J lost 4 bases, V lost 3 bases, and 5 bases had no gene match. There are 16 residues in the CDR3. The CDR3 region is CATSDASGRDYNEQFF. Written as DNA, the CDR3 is TGTGCCACCAGTGATGCTAGCGGGAGAGATTACAATGAGCAGTTCTTC.

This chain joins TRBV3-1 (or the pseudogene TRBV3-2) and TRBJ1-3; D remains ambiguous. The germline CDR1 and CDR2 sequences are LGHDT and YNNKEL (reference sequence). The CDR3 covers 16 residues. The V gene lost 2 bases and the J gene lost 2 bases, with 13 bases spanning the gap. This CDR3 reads CASSQFYSVTGNTIYF. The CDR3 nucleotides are TGTGCCAGCAGCCAATTTTATTCGGTCACTGGAAACACCATATATTTT.

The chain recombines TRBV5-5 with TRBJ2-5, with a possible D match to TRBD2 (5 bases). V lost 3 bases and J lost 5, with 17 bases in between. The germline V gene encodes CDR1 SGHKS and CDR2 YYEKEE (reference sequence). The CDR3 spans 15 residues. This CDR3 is CASSSLGESVETQYF. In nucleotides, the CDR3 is TGTGCCAGCAGCTCGCTCGGGGAGTCCGTGGAGACCCAGTACTTC.

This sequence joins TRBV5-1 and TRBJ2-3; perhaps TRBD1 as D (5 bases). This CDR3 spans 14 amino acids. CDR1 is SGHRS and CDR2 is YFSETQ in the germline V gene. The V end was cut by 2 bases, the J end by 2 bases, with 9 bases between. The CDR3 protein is CASSFGHLTDTQYF. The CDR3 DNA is TGCGCCAGCAGCTTCGGACACCTCACAGATACGCAGTATTTT.

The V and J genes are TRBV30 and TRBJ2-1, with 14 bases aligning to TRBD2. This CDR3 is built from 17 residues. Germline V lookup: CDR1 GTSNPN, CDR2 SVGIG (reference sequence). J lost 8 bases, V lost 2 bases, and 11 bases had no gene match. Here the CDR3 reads CAWSLAGTSGSRYEQFF. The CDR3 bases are TGTGCCTGGAGTCTCGCCGGGACTAGCGGGAGCCGGTATGAGCAGTTCTTC.

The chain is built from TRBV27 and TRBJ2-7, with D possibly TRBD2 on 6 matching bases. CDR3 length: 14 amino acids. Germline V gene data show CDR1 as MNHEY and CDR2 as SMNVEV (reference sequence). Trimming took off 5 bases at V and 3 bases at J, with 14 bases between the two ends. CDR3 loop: CASSVAEAYYEQYF. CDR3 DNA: TGTGCCAGCAGTGTAGCGGAAGCATACTACGAGCAGTACTTC.

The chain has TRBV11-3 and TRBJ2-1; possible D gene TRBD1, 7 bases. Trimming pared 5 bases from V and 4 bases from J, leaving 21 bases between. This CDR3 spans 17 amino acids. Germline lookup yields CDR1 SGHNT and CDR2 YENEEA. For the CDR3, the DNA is TGTGCCAGCAGCAAAGGAGGGGCGGACAGGAGTTACAATGAGCAGTTCTTC. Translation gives CASSKGGADRSYNEQFF.

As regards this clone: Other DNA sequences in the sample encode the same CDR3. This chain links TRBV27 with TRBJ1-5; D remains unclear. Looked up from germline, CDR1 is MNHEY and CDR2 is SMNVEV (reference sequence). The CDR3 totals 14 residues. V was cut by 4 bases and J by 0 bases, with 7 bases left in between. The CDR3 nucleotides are TGTGCCAGCAGTTCCGGGTATAGCAATCAGCCCCAGCATTTT. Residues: CASSSGYSNQPQHF.

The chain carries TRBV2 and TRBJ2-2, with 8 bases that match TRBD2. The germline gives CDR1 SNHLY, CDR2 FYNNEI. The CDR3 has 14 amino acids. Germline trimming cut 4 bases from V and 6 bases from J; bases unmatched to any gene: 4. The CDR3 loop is CASSATLAAGELFF. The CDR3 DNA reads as TGTGCCAGCAGTGCAACACTAGCGGCCGGGGAGCTGTTTTTT. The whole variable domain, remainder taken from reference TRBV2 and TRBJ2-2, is EPEVTQTPSHQVTQMGQEVILRCVPISNHLYFYWYRQILGQKVEFLVSFYNNEISEKSEIFDDQFSVERPDGSNFTLKIRSTKLEDSAMYFCASSATLAAGELFFGEGSRLTVL.

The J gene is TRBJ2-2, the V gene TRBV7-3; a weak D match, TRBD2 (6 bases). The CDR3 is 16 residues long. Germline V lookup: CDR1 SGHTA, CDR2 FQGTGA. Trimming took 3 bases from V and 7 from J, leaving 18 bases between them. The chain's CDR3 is CASSFGLRGTVGELFF. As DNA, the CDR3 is TGTGCCAGCAGCTTCGGTTTGCGGGGAACAGTCGGGGAGCTGTTTTTT.

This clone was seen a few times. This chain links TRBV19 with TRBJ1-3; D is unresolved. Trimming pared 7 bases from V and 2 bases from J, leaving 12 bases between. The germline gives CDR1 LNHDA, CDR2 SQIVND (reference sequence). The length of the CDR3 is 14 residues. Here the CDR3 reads CASNGGGPGNTIYF. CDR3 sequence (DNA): TGTGCCAGTAATGGTGGAGGTCCTGGAAACACCATATATTTT.

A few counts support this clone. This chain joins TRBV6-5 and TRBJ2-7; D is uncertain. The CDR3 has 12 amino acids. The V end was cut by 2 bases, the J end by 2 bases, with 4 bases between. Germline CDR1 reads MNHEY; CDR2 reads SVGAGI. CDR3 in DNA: TGTGCCAGCAGTTACCTCGCCTACGAGCAGTACTTC. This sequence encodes CASSYLAYEQYF.

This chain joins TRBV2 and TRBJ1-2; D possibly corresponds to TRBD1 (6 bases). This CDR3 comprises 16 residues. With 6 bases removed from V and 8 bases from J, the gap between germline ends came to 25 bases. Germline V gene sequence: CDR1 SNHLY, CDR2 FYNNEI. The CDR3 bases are TGTGCCAGCAGGGAACAGGGTACGAATCCCCTGATAGGCTACACCTTC. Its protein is CASREQGTNPLIGYTF.